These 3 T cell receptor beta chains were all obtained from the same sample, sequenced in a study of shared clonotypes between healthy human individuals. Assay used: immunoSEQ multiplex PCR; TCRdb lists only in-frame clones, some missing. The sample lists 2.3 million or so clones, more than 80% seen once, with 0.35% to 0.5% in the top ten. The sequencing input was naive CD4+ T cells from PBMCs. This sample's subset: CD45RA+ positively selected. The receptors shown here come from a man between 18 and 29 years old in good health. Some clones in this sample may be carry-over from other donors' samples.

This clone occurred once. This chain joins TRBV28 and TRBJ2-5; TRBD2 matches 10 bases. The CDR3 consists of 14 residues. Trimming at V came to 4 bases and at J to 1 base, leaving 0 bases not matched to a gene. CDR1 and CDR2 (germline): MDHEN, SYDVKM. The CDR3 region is CASSSSGSQETQYF. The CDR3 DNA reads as TGTGCCAGCAGTTCTAGCGGGAGCCAAGAGACCCAGTACTTC.

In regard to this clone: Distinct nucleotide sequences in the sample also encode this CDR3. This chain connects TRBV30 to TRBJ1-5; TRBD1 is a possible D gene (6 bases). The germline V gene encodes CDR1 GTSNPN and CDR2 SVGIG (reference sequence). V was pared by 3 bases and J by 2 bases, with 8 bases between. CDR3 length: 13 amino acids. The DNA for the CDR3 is TGTGCCTGGAGCCCAGGGGGCAATCAGCCCCAGCATTTT. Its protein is CAWSPGGNQPQHF.

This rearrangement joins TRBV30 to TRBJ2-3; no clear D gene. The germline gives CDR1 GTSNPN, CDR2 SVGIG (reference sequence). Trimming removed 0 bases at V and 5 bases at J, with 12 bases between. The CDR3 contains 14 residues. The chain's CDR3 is CAWSVNLFGDTQYF. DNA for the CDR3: TGTGCCTGGAGTGTGAATCTGTTTGGAGATACGCAGTATTTT.